The 7 T cell receptor beta chains below all came from one sample that was sequenced in a study of CD8 T cells in ankylosing spondylitis. Overall study findings and caveats: Blood of patients with ankylosing spondylitis appeared to be characterized by a TCR beta motif of several highly homologous variants.

Each CDR3 protein gets one entry after TCRdb re-called the 5' RACE reads with MiXCR. The sample lists over 700,000 distinct CDR3 sequences, around 20% occurring once. The antigens of these receptors remain unknown. Material for sequencing was blood, either unsorted or a sorted T cell fraction (not recorded which). The source of these receptors is a male donor with ankylosing spondylitis.

This chain links TRBV20-1 with TRBJ2-5; D is uncertain. CDR3 size: 11 residues. Trimming pared 2 bases from V and 5 bases from J, leaving 6 bases between. Germline-derived CDR1 and CDR2 are DFQATT and SNEGSKA (reference sequence). CDR3 sequence reads: CSARTPETQYF. The CDR3 DNA reads as TGCAGTGCTAGAACCCCCGAGACCCAGTACTTC.

This chain connects TRBV18 to TRBJ2-1; 10 nucleotides align to TRBD2. The trim removed 2 bases at V and 9 bases at J, leaving 4 bases unmatched. Germline-derived CDR1 and CDR2 are KGHSH and LQKENI. The CDR3 is made up of 14 amino acids. The CDR3 nucleotides read TGTGCCAGCTCACCATTACTAGCGGGGAGTGAGCAGTTCTTC. Translating it yields CASSPLLAGSEQFF.

This clonotype was seen a handful of times. The chain couples TRBV20-1 to TRBJ2-1; 8 bases align to TRBD2. This CDR3 region has 15 residues. With 0 bases clipped from V and 4 bases from J, the junction kept 5 bases outside the gene matches. CDR1 is DFQATT and CDR2 is SNEGSKA in the germline V gene (reference sequence). The CDR3 DNA reads as TGCAGTGCTAGAGAACCGGGAGGGCCGTACAATGAGCAGTTCTTC. It translates to CSAREPGGPYNEQFF.

This chain uses TRBV30 with TRBJ2-1; D might be TRBD1 (6 bases). Trimming cost V 8 bases and J 8 bases, with 13 bases left between them. This CDR3 comprises 11 residues. CDR1 is GTSNPN, CDR2 SVGIG, per germline (reference sequence). CDR3 sequence reads: CALEGDDEQFF. The CDR3 bases are TGTGCCCTTGAGGGGGACGATGAGCAGTTCTTC.

The chain combines TRBV5-1 with TRBJ2-5; 12 bases are a match to TRBD2. After removal of 2 bases from V and 2 bases from J, the junction contained 4 bases not matched to a gene. The CDR3 has 16 residues. CDR1 and CDR2 from the germline V gene are SGHRS and YFSETQ. CDR3 amino acids: CASSFQLAGGQETQYF. The CDR3 nucleotides are TGCGCCAGCAGCTTCCAACTAGCGGGGGGTCAAGAGACCCAGTACTTC.

This clonotype was detected only a few times. This chain links TRBV9 with TRBJ2-7, with D hard to call. Trimming cost V 1 base and J 6 bases, with 14 bases left between them. Germline CDR1 SGDLS, CDR2 YYNGEE. This CDR3 region has 14 residues. CDR3 nucleotide sequence: TGTGCCAGCAGCGTATGGGGAAATGAACGCGAGCAGTACTTC. It yields the protein CASSVWGNEREQYF.

This clonotype was seen just once. This sequence joins TRBV6-2 or TRBV6-3 and TRBJ2-2; possible D gene TRBD2, 7 bases. The CDR3 runs 21 residues. V lost 1 base to trimming and J lost 4 bases, with 28 bases between them. Germline lookup yields CDR1 MNHEY and CDR2 SVGEGT. The CDR3 nucleotides read TGTGCCAGCAGTTACTTGGGGGGGGCGTATACCACTCCTGAGGGCACCGGGGAGCTGTTTTTT. Amino acids: CASSYLGGAYTTPEGTGELFF.